This TCR beta chain came from a study of T cell responses to AZD1222 COVID-19 vaccine. Study as a whole: Researchers grouped second doses given at about 4 or about 12 weeks into one pool. Study findings and constraints: Spike-specific TCR breadth and depth both grew after two AZD1222 doses. Within unmutated variant regions lay the reported targets of nearly half of spike-specific TCRs. In a largely white British group with more females than males, clonal diversity was possibly underestimated.

Comment on this clone: No antigen is known for it.

The CDR3 runs 11 residues. Germline assignment: CDR1 SQVTM and CDR2 ANQGSEA. V gave up 6 bases and J gave up 3 bases, with 8 bases separating them. TCRdb keeps only in-frame clones here, not all; method: immunoSEQ multiplex PCR. Among about 190,000 clones listed, roughly 93% were seen once. The specimen comprised peripheral blood, sampled on day 0 of AZD1222 vaccination. This receptor was taken from an adult in good health. The V gene is TRBV29-1, the J gene TRBJ1-2, with a tentative D call TRBD1 (6 bases). CDR3 DNA sequence: TGCAGCGTGGGGGGCGACTATGGCTACACCTTC. Residues: CSVGGDYGYTF.